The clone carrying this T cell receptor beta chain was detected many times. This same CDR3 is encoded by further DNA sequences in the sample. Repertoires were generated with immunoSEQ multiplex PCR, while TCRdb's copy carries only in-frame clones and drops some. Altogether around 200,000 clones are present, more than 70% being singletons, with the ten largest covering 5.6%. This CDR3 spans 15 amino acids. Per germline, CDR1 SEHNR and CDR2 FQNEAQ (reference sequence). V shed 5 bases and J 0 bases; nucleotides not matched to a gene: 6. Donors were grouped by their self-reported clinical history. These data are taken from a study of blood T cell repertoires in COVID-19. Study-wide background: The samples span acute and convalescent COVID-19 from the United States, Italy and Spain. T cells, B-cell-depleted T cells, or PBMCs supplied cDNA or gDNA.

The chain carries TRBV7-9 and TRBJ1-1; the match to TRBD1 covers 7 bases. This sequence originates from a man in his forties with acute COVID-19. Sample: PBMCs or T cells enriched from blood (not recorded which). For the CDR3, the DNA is TGTGCCAGCAGCCCAGGGACAGTCATGAACACTGAAGCTTTCTTT. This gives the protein CASSPGTVMNTEAFF.